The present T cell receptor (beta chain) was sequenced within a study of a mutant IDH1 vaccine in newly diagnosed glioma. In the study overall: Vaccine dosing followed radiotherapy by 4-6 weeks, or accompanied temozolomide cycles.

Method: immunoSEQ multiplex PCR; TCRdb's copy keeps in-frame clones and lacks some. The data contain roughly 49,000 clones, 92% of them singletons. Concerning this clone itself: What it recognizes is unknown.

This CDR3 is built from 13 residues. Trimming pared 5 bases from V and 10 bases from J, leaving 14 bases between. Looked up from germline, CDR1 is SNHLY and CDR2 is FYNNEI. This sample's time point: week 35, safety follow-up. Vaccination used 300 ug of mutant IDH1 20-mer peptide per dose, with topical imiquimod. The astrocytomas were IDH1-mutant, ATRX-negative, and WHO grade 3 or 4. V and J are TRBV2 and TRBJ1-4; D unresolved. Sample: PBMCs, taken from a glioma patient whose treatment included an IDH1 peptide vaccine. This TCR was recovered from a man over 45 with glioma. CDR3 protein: CASSRLEVGKLFF. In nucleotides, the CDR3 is TGTGCCAGCAGTCGACTGGAGGTGGGAAAACTGTTTTTT. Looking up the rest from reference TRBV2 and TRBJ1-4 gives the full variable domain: EPEVTQTPSHQVTQMGQEVILRCVPISNHLYFYWYRQILGQKVEFLVSFYNNEISEKSEIFDDQFSVERPDGSNFTLKIRSTKLEDSAMYFCASSRLEVGKLFFGSGTQLSVL.